This T cell receptor beta chain was sequenced for a study of T cell repertoires in cytomegalovirus infection. Turning to the study itself: Public TCR beta signature analysis indicated the presence of both CMV infection and matching HLA type.

TCRdb itself ran the reads through MiXCR, one entry per CDR3 protein. The sample has hundreds of thousands of distinct CDR3 sequences; around a third are singletons. Whole-study findings and limits: Accumulated public TCR beta family frequency recognized individuals carrying CMV together with the relevant HLA. The response measured ex vivo was dominated by TCR beta clonotypes (HLA-C-restricted and CMV-specific).

In germline, CDR1 is SGHTA, CDR2 FQGNSA. Trimming left V 9 bases short and J 3 bases short, with 15 bases between. The CDR3 loop spans 13 amino acids. At least ten counts were recorded for this clonotype. The antigen is undetermined. This sequence was found in a human donor in good health (CMV status not recorded). Some clones in this sample may be carry-over from other donors' samples. The sequencing here drew on cultured PBMCs, taken from culture after CMV antigen stimulation. V and J are TRBV7-2 and TRBJ2-7, with D perhaps TRBD2 (6 bases). The CDR3 nucleotides are TGTGCCAGTAATAGCGGACTGGTCTACGAGCAGTACTTC. Translated: CASNSGLVYEQYF.